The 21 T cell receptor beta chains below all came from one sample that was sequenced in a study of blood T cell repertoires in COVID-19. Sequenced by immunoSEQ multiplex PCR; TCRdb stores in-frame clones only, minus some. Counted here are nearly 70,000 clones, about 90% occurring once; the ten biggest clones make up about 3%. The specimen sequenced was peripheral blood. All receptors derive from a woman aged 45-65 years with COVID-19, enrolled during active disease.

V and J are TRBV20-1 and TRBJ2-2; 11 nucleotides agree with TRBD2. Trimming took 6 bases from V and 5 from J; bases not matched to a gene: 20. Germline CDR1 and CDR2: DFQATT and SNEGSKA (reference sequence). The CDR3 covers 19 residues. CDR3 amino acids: CSASLAPSGRNRKTGELFF. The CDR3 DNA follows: TGCAGTGCCAGTCTAGCTCCTAGCGGGAGGAATAGAAAAACCGGGGAGCTGTTTTTT.

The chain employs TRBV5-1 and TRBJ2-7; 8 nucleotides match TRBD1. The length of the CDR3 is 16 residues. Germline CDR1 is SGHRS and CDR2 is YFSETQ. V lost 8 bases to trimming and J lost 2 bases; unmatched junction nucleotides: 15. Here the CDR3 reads CASSHPSGQAPYEQYF. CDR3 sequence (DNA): TGCGCCAGTTCCCACCCCTCGGGACAGGCCCCCTACGAGCAGTACTTC.

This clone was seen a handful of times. The CDR3 sequence is CASGGLNTEAFF. CDR3 nucleotides: TGTGCCAGCGGCGGGTTGAACACTGAAGCTTTCTTT. The chain recombines TRBV7-9 with TRBJ1-1; D call uncertain. Germline CDR1 is SEHNR and CDR2 is FQNEAQ (reference sequence). V lost 8 bases, J lost 0 bases, and 7 bases lay in between. The CDR3 is 12 amino acids.

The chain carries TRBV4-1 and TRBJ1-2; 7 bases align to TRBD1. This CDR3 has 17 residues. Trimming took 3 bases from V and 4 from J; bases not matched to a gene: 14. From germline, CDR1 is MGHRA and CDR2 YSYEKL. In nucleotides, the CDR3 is TGCGCCAGCAGCCACCTTGCGCTTCAGGGGGTCTCCTATGGCTACACCTTC. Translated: CASSHLALQGVSYGYTF.

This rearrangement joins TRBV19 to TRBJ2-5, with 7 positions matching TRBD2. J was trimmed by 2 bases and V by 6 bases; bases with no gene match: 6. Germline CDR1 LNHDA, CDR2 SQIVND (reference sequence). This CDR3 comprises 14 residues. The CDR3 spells CASSRGGDQETQYF. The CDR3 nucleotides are TGTGCCAGTAGCCGTGGGGGGGATCAAGAGACCCAGTACTTC.

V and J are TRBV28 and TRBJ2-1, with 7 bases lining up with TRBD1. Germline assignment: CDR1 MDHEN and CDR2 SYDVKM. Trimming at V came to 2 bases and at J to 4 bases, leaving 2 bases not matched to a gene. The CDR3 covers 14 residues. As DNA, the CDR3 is TGTGCCAGCAGTTTACCGGACAGGTACAATGAGCAGTTCTTC. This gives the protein CASSLPDRYNEQFF.

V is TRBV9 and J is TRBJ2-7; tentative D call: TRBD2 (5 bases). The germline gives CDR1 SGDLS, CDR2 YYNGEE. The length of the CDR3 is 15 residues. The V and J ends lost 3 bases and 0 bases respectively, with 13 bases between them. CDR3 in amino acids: CASSGGDYSSYEQYF. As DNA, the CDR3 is TGTGCCAGCAGCGGGGGAGATTATAGCTCCTACGAGCAGTACTTC. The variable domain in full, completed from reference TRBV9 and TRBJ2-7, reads DSGVTQTPKHLITATGQRVTLRCSPRSGDLSVYWYQQSLDQGLQFLIQYYNGEERAKGNILERFSAQQFPDLHSELNLSSLELGDSALYFCASSGGDYSSYEQYFGPGTRLTVT.

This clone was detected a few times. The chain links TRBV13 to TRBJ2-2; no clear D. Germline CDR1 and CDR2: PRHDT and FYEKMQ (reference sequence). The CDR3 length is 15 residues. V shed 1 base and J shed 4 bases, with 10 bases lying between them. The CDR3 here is CASSLAVPGTGELFF. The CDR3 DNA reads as TGTGCCAGCAGCTTAGCGGTCCCGGGCACCGGGGAGCTGTTTTTT.

CDR3 region: CASSALGQRFHGYTF. DNA of the CDR3: TGCGCCAGCAGCGCTTTGGGACAGCGCTTCCATGGCTACACCTTC. The V and J genes are TRBV5-1 and TRBJ1-2; 7 bases map to TRBD1. Unmatched junction bases numbered 12, after V lost 4 bases and J lost 6 bases. This CDR3 is built from 15 residues. The germline CDR1 and CDR2 sequences are SGHRS and YFSETQ.

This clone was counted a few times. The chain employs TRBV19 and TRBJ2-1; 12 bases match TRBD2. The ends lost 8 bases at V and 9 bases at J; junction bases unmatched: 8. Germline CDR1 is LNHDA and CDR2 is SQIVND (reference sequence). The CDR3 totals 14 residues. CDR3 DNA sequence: TGTGCCAGTTGCCGGACTAGCGGGATTTGTGAGCAGTTCTTC. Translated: CASCRTSGICEQFF.

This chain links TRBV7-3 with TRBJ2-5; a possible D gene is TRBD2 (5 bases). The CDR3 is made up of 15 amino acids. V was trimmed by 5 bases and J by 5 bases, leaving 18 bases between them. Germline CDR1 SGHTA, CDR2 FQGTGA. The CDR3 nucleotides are TGTGCCAGCAGCCCCGGTCCGTCCCCGGGGGAGACCCAGTACTTC. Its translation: CASSPGPSPGETQYF.

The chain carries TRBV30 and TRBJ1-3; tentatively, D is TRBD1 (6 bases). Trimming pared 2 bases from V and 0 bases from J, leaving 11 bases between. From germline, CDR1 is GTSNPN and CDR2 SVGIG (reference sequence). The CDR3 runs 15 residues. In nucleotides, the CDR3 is TGTGCCTGGAGTCCACAGGGCCTCTCTGGAAACACCATATATTTT. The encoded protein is CAWSPQGLSGNTIYF.

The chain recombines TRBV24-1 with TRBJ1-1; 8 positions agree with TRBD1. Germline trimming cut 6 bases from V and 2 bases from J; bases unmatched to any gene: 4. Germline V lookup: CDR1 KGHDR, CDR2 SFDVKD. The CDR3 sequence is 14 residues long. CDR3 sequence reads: CATSLGQGNTEAFF. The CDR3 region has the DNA TGTGCCACCAGTTTAGGACAGGGCAACACTGAAGCTTTCTTT.

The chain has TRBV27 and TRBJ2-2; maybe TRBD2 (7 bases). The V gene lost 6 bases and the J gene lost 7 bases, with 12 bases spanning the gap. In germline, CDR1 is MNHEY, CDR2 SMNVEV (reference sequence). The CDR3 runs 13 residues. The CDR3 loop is CASRGGGIGELFF. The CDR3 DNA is TGTGCCAGCAGGGGAGGGGGTATCGGGGAGCTGTTTTTT.

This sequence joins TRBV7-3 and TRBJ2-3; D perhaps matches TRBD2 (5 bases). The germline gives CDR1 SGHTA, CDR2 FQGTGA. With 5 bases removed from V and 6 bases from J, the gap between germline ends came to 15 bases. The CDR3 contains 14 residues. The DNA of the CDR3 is TGTGCCAGCAGCCTCGGGATCTCGGGGGATACGCAGTATTTT. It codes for CASSLGISGDTQYF.

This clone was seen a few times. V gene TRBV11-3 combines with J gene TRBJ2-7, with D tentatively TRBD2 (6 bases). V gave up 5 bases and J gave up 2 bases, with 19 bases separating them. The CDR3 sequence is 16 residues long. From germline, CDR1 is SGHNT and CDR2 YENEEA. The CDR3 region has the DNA TGTGCCAGCAGCCGTTTCGCCTCCGGGACTGCCTACGAGCAGTACTTC. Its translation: CASSRFASGTAYEQYF.

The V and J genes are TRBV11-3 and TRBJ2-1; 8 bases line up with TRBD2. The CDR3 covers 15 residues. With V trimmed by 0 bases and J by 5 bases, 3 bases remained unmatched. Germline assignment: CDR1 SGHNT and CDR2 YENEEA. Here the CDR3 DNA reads TGTGCCAGCAGCTTAGATCGGGGGGGTGACAATGAGCAGTTCTTC. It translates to CASSLDRGGDNEQFF.

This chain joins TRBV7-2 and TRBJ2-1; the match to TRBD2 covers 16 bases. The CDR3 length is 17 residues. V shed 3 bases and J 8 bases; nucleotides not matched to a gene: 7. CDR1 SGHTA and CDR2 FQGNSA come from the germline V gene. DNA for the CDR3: TGTGCCAGCAGCTTTACCGCCGGGACTAGCGGGAGGGATGAGCAGTTCTTC. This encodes CASSFTAGTSGRDEQFF.

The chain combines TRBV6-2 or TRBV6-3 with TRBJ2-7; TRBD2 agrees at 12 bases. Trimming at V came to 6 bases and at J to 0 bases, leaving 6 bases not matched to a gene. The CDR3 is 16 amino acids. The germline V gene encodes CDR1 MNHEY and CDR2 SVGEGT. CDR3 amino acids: CASSRGLAGSSYEQYF. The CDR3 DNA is TGTGCCAGCAGCCGCGGACTAGCGGGGAGCTCCTACGAGCAGTACTTC.

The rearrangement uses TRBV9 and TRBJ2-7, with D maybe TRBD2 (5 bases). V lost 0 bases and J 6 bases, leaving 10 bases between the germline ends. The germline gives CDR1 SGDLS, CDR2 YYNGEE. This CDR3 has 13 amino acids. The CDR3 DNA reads TGTGCCAGCAGCGTAGGAGGGTTTGGCGAGCAGTACTTC. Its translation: CASSVGGFGEQYF.

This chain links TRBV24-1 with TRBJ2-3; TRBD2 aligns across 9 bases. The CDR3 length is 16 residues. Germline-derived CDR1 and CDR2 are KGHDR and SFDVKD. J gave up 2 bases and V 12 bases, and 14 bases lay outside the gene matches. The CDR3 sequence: CAFRVAGVYFTDTQYF. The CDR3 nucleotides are TGTGCCTTTAGAGTAGCGGGAGTGTACTTCACAGATACGCAGTATTTT.